These 21 T cell receptor beta chains originate from one sample sequenced in a study of PD-L1 blockade in urothelial cancer. The table came from immunoSEQ multiplex PCR; TCRdb's copy has only in-frame clones and leaves some out. The sample has some 120,000 clones, more than 75% seen once. This sample's time point: peripheral blood 6 weeks after treatment start. The sequencing here drew on PBMCs, taken around atezolizumab (anti-PD-L1) treatment. Every receptor here comes from a man aged 50-59 years with urothelial cancer.

The J gene is TRBJ1-1, the V gene TRBV19; the D gene is possibly TRBD1 (6 bases). Per the germline V gene, CDR1 is LNHDA and CDR2 is SQIVND (reference sequence). This CDR3 spans 14 amino acids. V was pared by 5 bases and J by 3 bases, with 13 bases between. The CDR3 loop is CASSSQGRYTEAFF. Here the CDR3 DNA reads TGTGCCAGTAGTTCCCAGGGGCGGTACACTGAAGCTTTCTTT.

The chain links TRBV6-1 to TRBJ2-2, with 7 positions matching TRBD2. CDR1 and CDR2 from the germline V gene are MNHNS and SASEGT. The V segment lost 5 bases and the J segment 3 bases; nucleotides outside the gene matches: 6. CDR3 length: 15 residues. CDR3 sequence reads: CASSPTSEYTGELFF. CDR3 in DNA: TGTGCCAGCAGTCCCACTAGCGAGTACACCGGGGAGCTGTTTTTT.

The genes are TRBV2 and TRBJ2-1, with no clear D. Per the germline V gene, CDR1 is SNHLY and CDR2 is FYNNEI. The CDR3 spans 12 residues. V dropped 4 bases and J dropped 8 bases, with 9 bases sitting between them. CDR3 sequence reads: CASSVSRDEQFF. The CDR3 nucleotides read TGTGCCAGCAGTGTAAGTCGGGATGAGCAGTTCTTC.

The chain is built from TRBV28 and TRBJ2-5; 8 bases are a match to TRBD1. Per the germline V gene, CDR1 is MDHEN and CDR2 is SYDVKM. V shed 4 bases and J 9 bases; nucleotides not matched to a gene: 13. This CDR3 comprises 15 residues. Here the CDR3 DNA reads TGTGCCAGCAGTTCCCCAAACGACAGGGGTAAGGCCCAGTACTTC. Amino acid sequence: CASSSPNDRGKAQYF. The full variable domain, in which reference TRBV28 and TRBJ2-5 provide the parts outside the CDR3, is DVKVTQSSRYLVKRTGEKVFLECVQDMDHENMFWYRQDPGLGLRLIYFSYDVKMKEKGDIPEGYSVSREKKERFSLILESASTNQTSMYLCASSSPNDRGKAQYFGPGTRLLVL.

The chain employs TRBV2 and TRBJ2-2; D not resolved. Germline-derived CDR1 and CDR2 are SNHLY and FYNNEI. V lost 7 bases, J lost 3 bases, and 12 bases lay in between. CDR3 length: 14 residues. CDR3 amino acids: CASMATLDTGELFF. The CDR3 nucleotides read TGTGCCAGCATGGCGACATTGGACACCGGGGAGCTGTTTTTT.

This chain joins TRBV5-1 and TRBJ2-7; 9 bases map to TRBD1. This CDR3 is 14 amino acids long. V shed 4 bases, J shed 4 bases, and the junction held 6 bases outside the gene matches. Per the germline V gene, CDR1 is SGHRS and CDR2 is YFSETQ. In nucleotides, the CDR3 is TGCGCCAGCAGCCGGGGACAGGGAGCTTACGAGCAGTACTTC. This sequence encodes CASSRGQGAYEQYF. Looking up the rest from reference TRBV5-1 and TRBJ2-7 gives the full variable domain: KAGVTQTPRYLIKTRGQQVTLSCSPISGHRSVSWYQQTPGQGLQFLFEYFSETQRNKGNFPGRFSGRQFSNSRSEMNVSTLELGDSALYLCASSRGQGAYEQYFGPGTRLTVT.

CDR3 protein: CASSRRQGAFHQPQHF. CDR3 sequence (DNA): TGTGCCAGCAGCCGCCGACAGGGGGCCTTTCATCAGCCCCAGCATTTT. The genes are TRBV28 and TRBJ1-5, with TRBD1 matching over 10 bases. J was trimmed by 5 bases and V by 6 bases; bases with no gene match: 10. The CDR3 runs to 16 residues. CDR1 is MDHEN, CDR2 SYDVKM, per germline.

This sequence joins TRBV5-8 and TRBJ1-5; D gene uncertain. V was cut by 4 bases and J by 12 bases, with 23 bases left in between. The germline CDR1 and CDR2 sequences are SGHTS and YDEGEE. This CDR3 has 15 amino acids. The CDR3 is CASSLGWQPRYIQHF. In nucleotides, the CDR3 is TGTGCCAGCAGCCTGGGGTGGCAGCCGAGGTACATCCAGCATTTT.

The V gene is TRBV28, the J gene TRBJ1-3; D gene uncertain. Trimming cost V 6 bases and J 0 bases, with 15 bases left between them. The germline V gene encodes CDR1 MDHEN and CDR2 SYDVKM. This CDR3 contains 16 residues. This chain's CDR3 is CASRPGKLYSGNTIYF. The CDR3 nucleotides are TGTGCCAGCAGACCAGGAAAGTTATACTCTGGAAACACCATATATTTT.

The V and J genes are TRBV14 and TRBJ2-6; D ambiguous. The CDR3 runs to 16 residues. Germline CDR1 is SGHDN and CDR2 is FVKESK. V was clipped by 2 bases and J by 4 bases, with 12 bases between them. The CDR3 reads CASSQPGTKGANVLTF. As DNA, the CDR3 is TGTGCCAGCAGCCAACCGGGTACGAAAGGGGCCAACGTCCTGACTTTC.

The CDR3 sequence: CASSLRSSGGSSYEQYF. CDR3 nucleotides: TGCGCCAGCAGCTTGCGTTCTTCGGGAGGGAGCTCCTACGAGCAGTACTTC. The V call is TRBV5-1, the J call TRBJ2-7; 8 bases are a match to TRBD2. This CDR3 comprises 17 residues. With V trimmed by 1 base and J by 0 bases, 9 bases remained unmatched. Germline values: CDR1 SGHRS, CDR2 YFSETQ.

The chain carries TRBV15 and TRBJ1-2; 8 positions match TRBD1. CDR3 length: 16 amino acids. J gave up 3 bases and V 1 base, and 7 bases lay outside the gene matches. CDR1 and CDR2 from the germline V gene are LNHNV and YYDKDF (reference sequence). The CDR3 bases are TGTGCCACCAGCAGAGCCGGGACAGGACGCCACTATGGCTACACCTTC. Protein: CATSRAGTGRHYGYTF. Full variable domain (missing parts from reference TRBV15 and TRBJ1-2): DAMVIQNPRYQVTQFGKPVTLSCSQTLNHNVMYWYQQKSSQAPKLLFHYYDKDFNNEADTPDNFQSRRPNTSFCFLDIRSPGLGDTAMYLCATSRAGTGRHYGYTFGSGTRLTVV.

The chain has TRBV18 and TRBJ1-2, with D possibly being TRBD1 (5 bases). The CDR3 is 15 amino acids. Trimming shortened V by 2 bases and J by 10 bases, and 20 bases separated the two germline ends. The germline V gene encodes CDR1 KGHSH and CDR2 LQKENI. The CDR3, as DNA: TGTGCCAGCTCACCAAAGATGTCAGGGTCTTTAGACTACACCTTC. It translates to CASSPKMSGSLDYTF.

A single count supports this clone. The V and J genes are TRBV19 and TRBJ2-1, with 12 bases matching TRBD2. The CDR3 extends over 15 amino acids. V was clipped by 5 bases and J by 8 bases; unmatched bases: 7. The V gene's germline CDR1 is LNHDA and CDR2 SQIVND (reference sequence). The DNA of the CDR3 is TGTGCCAGTAGTCCGCGGACTAGCGGGAACTATGAGCAGTTCTTC. This translates into CASSPRTSGNYEQFF. Supplemented by reference TRBV19 and TRBJ2-1, the full variable domain reads DGGITQSPKYLFRKEGQNVTLSCEQNLNHDAMYWYRQDPGQGLRLIYYSQIVNDFQKGDIAEGYSVSREKKESFPLTVTSAQKNPTAFYLCASSPRTSGNYEQFFGPGTRLTVL.

The CDR3 reads CASSQDLTSGSYEQYF. The CDR3 coding sequence is TGTGCCAGCAGCCAAGATCTCACTAGCGGGAGCTACGAGCAGTACTTC. The rearrangement uses TRBV4-2 and TRBJ2-7; TRBD2 matches at 11 bases. Germline V lookup: CDR1 LGHNA, CDR2 YNFKEQ. The trim removed 0 bases at V and 3 bases at J, leaving 4 bases unmatched. The CDR3 runs to 16 residues.

V is TRBV13 and J is TRBJ2-7; D might be TRBD1 (5 bases). Trimming removed 3 bases from V and 2 bases from J, with 14 bases in between. Germline CDR1 and CDR2: PRHDT and FYEKMQ (reference sequence). This CDR3 is built from 15 residues. As DNA, the CDR3 is TGTGCCAGCAGCTTCGGCCCCCAGGGAACCTACGAGCAGTACTTC. As protein: CASSFGPQGTYEQYF.

This rearrangement joins TRBV9 to TRBJ2-7; D perhaps matches TRBD2 (5 bases). Deletions cut 6 bases from V and 6 bases from J, with 22 bases between. This CDR3 contains 15 residues. Germline CDR1 SGDLS, CDR2 YYNGEE. The CDR3 loop is CASNTDGVSNSEQYF. CDR3 DNA sequence: TGTGCCAGCAATACAGACGGGGTGTCGAATTCCGAGCAGTACTTC.

The chain is built from TRBV9 and TRBJ2-3; D might be TRBD2 (6 bases). The CDR3 runs to 15 residues. Germline V CDR1 and CDR2: SGDLS, YYNGEE. V lost 4 bases and J lost 5, with 17 bases in between. Here the CDR3 reads CASSSRGGVGDTQYF. CDR3 nucleotide sequence: TGTGCCAGCAGCTCCCGTGGAGGGGTGGGAGATACGCAGTATTTT.

V usage is TRBV6-6 and J usage is TRBJ2-7, with 7 bases fitting TRBD2. Germline V gene data show CDR1 as MNHNY and CDR2 as SVGAGI (reference sequence). CDR3 length: 15 amino acids. The junction had 9 bases not matched to a gene; V was cut back by 7 bases and J by 0 bases. CDR3 sequence reads: CASTLTSGVSYEQYF. CDR3 DNA: TGTGCCAGCACCCTTACCAGCGGGGTCTCCTACGAGCAGTACTTC.

J is TRBJ1-4 and V is TRBV7-8, with 7 bases identical to TRBD1. V lost 4 bases to trimming and J lost 8 bases; unmatched junction nucleotides: 10. The V gene's germline CDR1 is SGHVS and CDR2 FQNEAQ. The CDR3 contains 15 residues. The CDR3 DNA is TGTGCCAGCAGCTCCCGACAGGGAGTGGAGGAAAAACTGTTTTTT. This encodes CASSSRQGVEEKLFF.

V usage is TRBV21-1 and J usage is TRBJ2-5; the table calls TRBD2, which could not be checked here. TRBV21-1 is shown as a pseudogene. CDR3 length: 15 residues. The DNA for the CDR3 is TGTGCCAGCAGCAAAGTAGCCCCGGGGGGAGAGACCCAGTACTTC. It is translated as CASSKVAPGGETQYF.